This TCR beta chain was captured by sequencing in a study of T cell responses to AZD1222 COVID-19 vaccine. Points from the study as a whole: Spike-specific TCR breadth and depth rose after two AZD1222 doses. Clonal diversity was possibly underestimated; the donors were predominantly white British and more often female.

Germline CDR1 and CDR2: KGHDR and SFDVKD. The CDR3 runs 16 residues. Sequencing used immunoSEQ multiplex PCR; TCRdb keeps in-frame clones, though not all of them. Of 150,000 to 170,000 clones listed, 70% to 90% were seen once; the top ten hold more than 5.5%. On this clone: Its target is not known. An end of the junction differs from the germline gene, which may be a read error.

J is TRBJ2-1 and V is TRBV24-1; 12 bases agree with TRBD1. The specimen was peripheral blood, collected on day 0 of MenACWY control vaccination. The TCR was taken from an adult in good health. The CDR3 loop reads CATRDSGTGGSDEQFF. Here the CDR3 DNA reads TGTGCCACCAGAGATTCCGGGACAGGGGGCTCAGATGAGCAGTTCTTC.